This TCR beta chain emerged from a study of blood T cell repertoires in COVID-19. Only in-frame clones appear in the TCRdb table, and some are missing; sequencing was by immunoSEQ multiplex PCR. This sample has about 290,000 clones, with under 90% found just once. CDR3 length equals 18 residues. V shed 3 bases and J shed 2 bases, with 21 bases lying between them. Looked up from germline, CDR1 is LGHNA and CDR2 is YSLEER. This chain uses TRBV4-3 with TRBJ2-3, with D tentatively TRBD2 (6 bases). Sequencing was done on a sample of PBMCs or T cells enriched from blood (not recorded which). This receptor was obtained from a woman between 40 and 50 years old who had recovered from COVID-19. The CDR3 DNA reads as TGCGCCAGCAGCCAGGAAGGGTTGGCTAGCGCGACCACAGATACGCAGTATTTT. Its protein is CASSQEGLASATTDTQYF.